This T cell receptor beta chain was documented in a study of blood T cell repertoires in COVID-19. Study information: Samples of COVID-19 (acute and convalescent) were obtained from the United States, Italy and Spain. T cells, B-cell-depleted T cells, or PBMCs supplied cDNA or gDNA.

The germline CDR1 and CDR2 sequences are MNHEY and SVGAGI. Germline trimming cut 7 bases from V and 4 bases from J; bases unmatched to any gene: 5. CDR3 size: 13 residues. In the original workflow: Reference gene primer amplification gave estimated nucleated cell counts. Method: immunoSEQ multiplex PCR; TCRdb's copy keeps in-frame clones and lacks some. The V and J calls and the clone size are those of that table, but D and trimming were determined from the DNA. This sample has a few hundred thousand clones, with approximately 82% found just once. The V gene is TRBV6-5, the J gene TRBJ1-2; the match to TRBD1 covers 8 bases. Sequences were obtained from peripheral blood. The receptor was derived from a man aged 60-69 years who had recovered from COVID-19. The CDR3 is CASNLGTGYGYTF. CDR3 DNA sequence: TGTGCCAGCAATCTAGGGACAGGCTATGGCTACACCTTC.